Listed here are 20 T cell receptor beta chains from one sample, sequenced in a study of blood T cells in healthy people across ages. Then a second PCR, running roughly 7 to 11 cycles, was carried out with a sample-barcoded 5' primer and a J-beta primer mix. TCRdb passed the 5' RACE reads through MiXCR, listing each CDR3 protein once. Among 600,000 to 800,000 distinct CDR3 sequences listed, about 51% were seen once. The sample taken for sequencing was blood. These TCRs come from a woman of 80 years or more in good health.

This rearrangement joins TRBV18 to TRBJ2-3, with TRBD1 matching 7 bases. The CDR3 sequence is 14 residues long. V lost 3 bases and J lost 3; bases outside the gene matches: 3. CDR1 and CDR2 (germline): KGHSH, LQKENI. The CDR3 coding sequence is TGTGCCAGCTCACCCCAGACAGGGACAGATACGCAGTATTTT. It translates to CASSPQTGTDTQYF. The entire variable domain, with the rest obtained from reference TRBV18 and TRBJ2-3, is as follows: NAGVMQNPRHLVRRRGQEARLRCSPMKGHSHVYWYRQLPEEGLKFMVYLQKENIIDESGMPKERFSAEFPKEGPSILRIQQVVRGDSAAYFCASSPQTGTDTQYFGPGTRLTVL.

This clonotype was found a few times. This rearrangement joins TRBV12-3 or TRBV12-4 to TRBJ2-5; 10 bases are shared with TRBD2. Trimming cost V 7 bases and J 4 bases; bases outside gene matches: 9. There are 15 residues in the CDR3. In DNA, the CDR3 is TGTGCCAGCAAAACCGGGACTAGCGTGTTAGAGACCCAGTACTTC. This encodes CASKTGTSVLETQYF.

The chain has TRBV5-1 and TRBJ1-3, with a weak D call TRBD1 (5 bases). Trimming took off 3 bases at V and 0 bases at J, with 10 bases between the two ends. This CDR3 spans 15 amino acids. Looked up from germline, CDR1 is SGHRS and CDR2 is YFSETQ. CDR3 protein: CASSSRGPSGNTIYF. The CDR3 DNA follows: TGCGCCAGCAGCTCCCGGGGACCCTCTGGAAACACCATATATTTT. Complete variable domain (other parts from reference TRBV5-1 and TRBJ1-3): KAGVTQTPRYLIKTRGQQVTLSCSPISGHRSVSWYQQTPGQGLQFLFEYFSETQRNKGNFPGRFSGRQFSNSRSEMNVSTLELGDSALYLCASSSRGPSGNTIYFGEGSWLTVV.

This chain uses TRBV20-1 with TRBJ2-3; a possible D gene is TRBD1 (6 bases). The germline V gene encodes CDR1 DFQATT and CDR2 SNEGSKA (reference sequence). The CDR3 contains 13 residues. The CDR3, as DNA: TGCGACCCGAGGGGGACCGGCACAGATACGCAGTATTTT. Translated: CDPRGTGTDTQYF.

The V and J genes are TRBV28 and TRBJ2-1, with 10 bases identical to TRBD2. The J call may be wrong; the DNA end is better matched by TRBJ2-7. CDR3 length: 17 amino acids. Germline loops: CDR1 MDHEN, CDR2 SYDVKM. DNA of the CDR3: TGTGCCAGCAGTTTATTGGTAGCGGGAGGCCCCTACAATGAGCAGTACTTC. Translation: CASSLLVAGGPYNEQYF.

V is TRBV25-1 and J is TRBJ1-4; 11 positions match TRBD1. Trimming took 3 bases from V and 3 from J; bases not matched to a gene: 6. Germline-derived CDR1 and CDR2 are MGHDK and SYGVNS. The CDR3 runs 17 residues. For the CDR3, the DNA is TGTGCCAGCAGTGAGGGGACAGGGGGAGCGGCTAATGAAAAACTGTTTTTT. Amino acid sequence: CASSEGTGGAANEKLFF.

This chain links TRBV10-3 with TRBJ2-3, with a weak D call TRBD2 (5 bases). Trimming left V 10 bases short and J 9 bases short, with 29 bases between. CDR1 is ENHRY and CDR2 is SYGVKD in the germline V gene. The CDR3 consists of 16 residues. CDR3 nucleotides: TGTGCCACCCTAGGGTCCTTGGCAGCGGAATTATGGACGCAGTATTTT. Protein product: CATLGSLAAELWTQYF.

About this clonotype itself: At one of its ends the junction is not consistent with the germline gene, which may arise from a read error. The CDR3 loop reads CASSVVTSRNTGELLF. CDR3 in DNA: TGTGCCAGCAGCGTAGTGACTAGCCGTAACACCGGGGAGCTGCTTTTT. This sequence joins TRBV9 and TRBJ2-2, with 7 bases lining up with TRBD2. Germline CDR1 is SGDLS and CDR2 is YYNGEE. The CDR3 loop spans 16 amino acids.

This clonotype occurred many times. This chain links TRBV28 with TRBJ1-2; D not resolved. This CDR3 region has 14 residues. V lost 5 bases and J lost 4, with 14 bases in between. CDR1 is MDHEN, CDR2 SYDVKM, per germline. The CDR3 DNA reads as TGTGCCAGCAGTATACGGGCCAGGACCTATGGCTACACCTTC. Translated, it gives CASSIRARTYGYTF.

V usage is TRBV12-3 or TRBV12-4 and J usage is TRBJ1-1, with D possibly being TRBD1 (6 bases). This CDR3 has 14 residues. V was pared by 5 bases and J by 0 bases, with 10 bases between. CDR3 sequence reads: CASSRGQVNTEAFF. DNA of the CDR3: TGTGCCAGCAGTCGGGGGCAGGTGAACACTGAAGCTTTCTTT.

A few counts support this clonotype. This chain connects TRBV5-1 to TRBJ1-2; weak D call: TRBD1 (5 bases). From germline, CDR1 is SGHRS and CDR2 YFSETQ. V lost 4 bases, J lost 6 bases, and 16 bases lay in between. This CDR3 contains 14 residues. CDR3 bases: TGCGCCAGCAGCCCGGAGGCAGGGTCTCATGGCTACACCTTC. Protein sequence: CASSPEAGSHGYTF. Using reference TRBV5-1 and TRBJ1-2 for the parts outside the CDR3, the full variable domain is KAGVTQTPRYLIKTRGQQVTLSCSPISGHRSVSWYQQTPGQGLQFLFEYFSETQRNKGNFPGRFSGRQFSNSRSEMNVSTLELGDSALYLCASSPEAGSHGYTFGSGTRLTVV.

Concerning this clonotype: A read error is possible here, since a much larger clone lies one base away. The gene calls are TRBV10-3 and TRBJ2-4; D gene ambiguous. Germline CDR1 reads ENHRY; CDR2 reads SYGVKD. Trimming stripped 3 bases from V and 13 bases from J, with 10 bases between. The CDR3 spans 11 residues. The CDR3 loop is CAISEAYGQYF. The CDR3 nucleotides read TGTGCCATCAGTGAAGCCTACGGGCAGTACTTC.

This chain connects TRBV12-3 or TRBV12-4 to TRBJ2-7, with 8 bases aligning to TRBD2. The V segment lost 8 bases and the J segment 2 bases; nucleotides outside the gene matches: 8. This CDR3 is built from 14 residues. In DNA form, the CDR3 reads TGTGCCAGCCTAAATAGCGGGGCCGCCTACGAGCAGTACTTC. Protein product: CASLNSGAAYEQYF.

This clonotype has just a few counts. The chain is built from TRBV24-1 and TRBJ2-1; D call uncertain. Per the germline V gene, CDR1 is KGHDR and CDR2 is SFDVKD. This CDR3 is 15 amino acids long. V shed 3 bases and J shed 3 bases, with 11 bases lying between them. CDR3 nucleotide sequence: TGTGCCACCAGTGATGCCGCCAACCACTACAATGAGCAGTTCTTC. This codes for CATSDAANHYNEQFF.

This chain joins TRBV20-1 and TRBJ1-6; D uncertain. Germline loops: CDR1 DFQATT, CDR2 SNEGSKA (reference sequence). The CDR3 has 13 amino acids. Trimming pared 0 bases from V and 7 bases from J, leaving 7 bases between. The CDR3 DNA follows: TGCAGTGCTAGAGATCTTTTCAATTCACCCCTCCACTTT. The encoded protein is CSARDLFNSPLHF.

The V and J genes are TRBV12-3 or TRBV12-4 and TRBJ2-1; possibly TRBD2 for D (6 bases). With 7 bases removed from V and 0 bases from J, the gap between germline ends came to 16 bases. CDR3 length: 16 residues. Here the CDR3 DNA reads TGTGCCAGCAAATCCCATAGCGGTAGCTCCTACAATGAGCAGTTCTTC. The encoded protein is CASKSHSGSSYNEQFF.

This clonotype was recorded a few times. The chain has TRBV29-1 and TRBJ2-1; TRBD1 agrees at 8 bases. Per the germline V gene, CDR1 is SQVTM and CDR2 is ANQGSEA. The CDR3 consists of 12 residues. Trimming took 7 bases from V and 5 from J; bases not matched to a gene: 4. CDR3 in amino acids: CSDRDRHNEQFF. CDR3 coding DNA: TGCAGCGACCGGGACAGGCACAATGAGCAGTTCTTC.

This clonotype was counted at least ten times. The chain uses TRBV13 and TRBJ2-3, with 10 bases fitting TRBD2. The CDR3 sequence is 15 residues long. CDR1 is PRHDT, CDR2 FYEKMQ, per germline (reference sequence). The junction had 9 bases not matched to a gene; V was cut back by 6 bases and J by 6 bases. The CDR3 loop reads CASRSLAGTRDTQYF. In nucleotides, the CDR3 is TGTGCCAGCAGATCACTAGCGGGGACACGCGATACGCAGTATTTT.

This clonotype was observed at least ten times. V gene TRBV6-1 combines with J gene TRBJ2-5, with D possibly being TRBD2 (6 bases). CDR1 is MNHNS and CDR2 is SASEGT in the germline V gene. There are 13 residues in the CDR3. Deletions cut 5 bases from V and 2 bases from J, with 9 bases between. The CDR3 coding sequence is TGTGCCAGCAGTCAGGACTATCAAGAGACCCAGTACTTC. Amino acid sequence: CASSQDYQETQYF.

V is TRBV4-1 and J is TRBJ2-1; D is unresolved. V lost 2 bases and J 8 bases, leaving 7 bases between the germline ends. In germline, CDR1 is MGHRA, CDR2 YSYEKL. CDR3 length: 12 residues. The CDR3 DNA is TGCGCCAGCAGCCAAATTCAGGATGAGCAGTTCTTC. It translates to CASSQIQDEQFF.